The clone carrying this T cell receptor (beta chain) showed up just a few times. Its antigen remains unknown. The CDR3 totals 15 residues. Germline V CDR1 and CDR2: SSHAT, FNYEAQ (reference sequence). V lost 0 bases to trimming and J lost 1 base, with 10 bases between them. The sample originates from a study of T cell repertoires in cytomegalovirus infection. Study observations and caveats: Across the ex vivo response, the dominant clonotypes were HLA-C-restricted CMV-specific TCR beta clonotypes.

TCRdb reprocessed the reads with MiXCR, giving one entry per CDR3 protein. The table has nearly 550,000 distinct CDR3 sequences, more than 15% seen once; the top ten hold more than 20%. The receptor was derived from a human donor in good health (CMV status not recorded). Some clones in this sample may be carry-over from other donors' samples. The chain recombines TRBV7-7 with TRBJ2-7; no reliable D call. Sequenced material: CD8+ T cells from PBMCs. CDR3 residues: CASSLALDPSYEQYF. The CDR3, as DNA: TGTGCCAGCAGCTTAGCTCTAGACCCATCCTACGAGCAGTACTTC. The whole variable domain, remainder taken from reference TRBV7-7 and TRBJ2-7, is GAGVSQSPRYKVTKRGQDVTLRCDPISSHATLYWYQQALGQGPEFLTYFNYEAQPDKSGLPSDRFSAERPEGSISTLTIQRTEQRDSAMYRCASSLALDPSYEQYFGPGTRLTVT.